This T cell receptor beta chain was sequenced during a study of T cell repertoires in cytomegalovirus infection. As for the study in general: TCR beta signatures that were public indicated CMV infection and matching HLA type.

In this sample, this clonotype turned up once. Its antigen is unidentified. Study observations and caveats: CMV-specific TCR beta clonotypes restricted by HLA-C were the ones dominating the ex vivo response. Based on cumulative public TCR beta family frequency, carriers of CMV plus the relevant HLA were identified.

TCRdb recomputed calls from the reads with MiXCR, one row per CDR3 protein. The sample records approximately 180,000 distinct CDR3 sequences, approximately 19% being singletons. The germline V gene encodes CDR1 WSHSY and CDR2 SAAADI. This CDR3 spans 13 amino acids. The junction had 4 bases not matched to a gene; V was cut back by 8 bases and J by 3 bases. This chain uses TRBV10-2 with TRBJ1-1; 9 bases map to TRBD1. Sequencing was carried out using PBMCs. The clonotype comes from a human donor in good health (CMV status not recorded). Some clones in this sample may be carry-over from other donors' samples. CDR3 amino acids: CASVGDRDTEAFF. CDR3 nucleotide sequence: TGCGCCAGCGTGGGGGACAGGGACACTGAAGCTTTCTTT.